Detailed here is one TCR beta chain. This specimen belongs to a study of CD8 T cells in Susac syndrome. CDR3 length: 15 residues. The germline CDR1 and CDR2 sequences are MNHNY and SVGAGI (reference sequence). Trimming removed 2 bases from V and 7 bases from J; junction bases left unmatched: 8. Random hexamers were used to reverse transcribe roughly 0.45 to 1 ug of RNA. TCRdb called the immunoSEQ multiplex PCR reads again in MiXCR, with one record for every CDR3 protein. The sample lists about 120,000 distinct CDR3 sequences; around 94% were seen once. The chain employs TRBV6-6 and TRBJ2-7; 10 positions agree with TRBD1. This TCR was sampled from a human donor in good health. The sequencing sample was made of CD4+ T cells from PBMCs. The CDR3 region has the DNA TGTGCCAGCAGTTACGCCGGTGACAGGGGGCGGGAGCAGTACTTC. Protein: CASSYAGDRGREQYF.